A selection of T cell receptor beta chains follows, all from one sample in a study of blood T cell repertoires in COVID-19. The data were produced by immunoSEQ multiplex PCR, yet TCRdb's version contains in-frame clones alone and is incomplete. The profile covers under 85,000 clones, with approximately 89% appearing a single time and more than 10% taken by the ten largest. Sequenced input: peripheral blood. The receptors stem from a man in his sixties or seventies with active or convalescent COVID-19. Both conserved end residues are part of each CDR3. D genes are given only for firm matches. Only part of the rows carry a size: once, few, many, or a class if the clone is expanded.

V	D	size	J	CDR3	DNA
TRBV9	TRBD1	NA	TRBJ1-2	CASSPVNLAGGVKNYGYTF	TGTGCCAGCAGCCCGGTCAACTTGGCAGGGGGCGTGAAGAACTATGGCTACACCTTC
TRBV27	NA	once	TRBJ1-2	CASSPPGLPAYGYTF	TGTGCCAGCAGTCCACCGGGACTTCCCGCCTATGGCTACACCTTC
TRBV10-3	NA	NA	TRBJ2-5	CAISETSGETQYF	TGTGCCATCAGTGAGACTAGTGGAGAGACCCAGTACTTC
TRBV4-3	NA	NA	TRBJ2-3	CASSQREDTQYF	TGCGCCAGCAGCCAACGGGAAGATACGCAGTATTTT
TRBV24-1	NA	NA	TRBJ2-7	CATSPRAGSEQYF	TGTGCCACCAGTCCCAGGGCCGGCAGCGAGCAGTACTTC
TRBV20-1	NA	few	TRBJ2-7	CSARDRGEQYF	TGCAGTGCTAGAGATCGAGGCGAGCAGTACTTC
TRBV30	TRBD2	NA	TRBJ2-5	CATAGGAKETQYF	TGTGCCACGGCGGGGGGGGCGAAAGAGACCCAGTACTTC
TRBV5-6	NA	once	TRBJ1-1	CASSLAVGGTEAFF	TGTGCCAGCAGCTTGGCTGTCGGAGGCACTGAAGCTTTCTTT
TRBV7-8	TRBD2	NA	TRBJ2-1	CASSLDRGDEQFF	TGTGCCAGCAGCTTAGATCGGGGGGATGAGCAGTTCTTC
TRBV24-1	NA	NA	TRBJ2-1	CATSSGGSPYNEQFF	TGTGCCACCAGTTCTGGGGGCAGCCCCTACAATGAGCAGTTCTTC
TRBV3-1/TRBV3-2	NA	NA	TRBJ2-7	CASSQGPSSYEQYF	TGTGCCAGCAGCCAGGGTCCTAGCTCCTACGAGCAGTACTTC
TRBV5-1	NA	NA	TRBJ1-2	CASSWGLSGARGYTF	TGCGCCAGCAGCTGGGGGCTTTCAGGGGCGCGGGGCTACACCTTC
TRBV20-1	NA	NA	TRBJ2-7	CSARILGVQYF	TGCAGTGCTAGAATTCTAGGTGTGCAGTACTTC
TRBV5-1	NA	NA	TRBJ1-3	CASSLQSTSGNTIYF	TGCGCCAGCAGCTTGCAGTCCACCTCTGGAAACACCATATATTTT
TRBV5-5	TRBD1	NA	TRBJ2-7	CASSARDRKTYEQYF	TGTGCCAGCAGCGCCCGGGACAGGAAAACCTACGAGCAGTACTTC
TRBV11-2	NA	NA	TRBJ2-5	CASSLGGGRGLETQYF	TGTGCCAGCAGCTTAGGGGGGGGGCGCGGTTTGGAGACCCAGTACTTC
TRBV6-1	NA	NA	TRBJ1-4	CASSEFPRGEKLFF	TGTGCCAGCAGTGAATTCCCACGGGGGGAAAAACTGTTTTTT
TRBV7-2	TRBD2	NA	TRBJ2-3	CASRVKGLAGGTDTQYF	TGTGCCAGCAGGGTAAAGGGACTAGCGGGGGGGACAGATACGCAGTATTTT
TRBV7-9	NA	NA	TRBJ2-1	CASSPPMRQAYNEQFF	TGTGCCAGCAGCCCTCCTATGAGACAGGCGTACAATGAGCAGTTCTTC
TRBV10-3	NA	NA	TRBJ1-2	CAISESTGRDSSRYGYTF	TGTGCCATCAGTGAGTCGACGGGCAGGGACTCATCTCGCTATGGCTACACCTTC
TRBV25-1	NA	NA	TRBJ1-2	CASSESGRSYGYTF	TGTGCCAGCAGTGAATCTGGGAGGAGCTATGGCTACACCTTC
TRBV11-3	TRBD1	NA	TRBJ1-1	CASSLGGGRGNTEAFF	TGTGCCAGCAGCTTAGGAGGGGGCAGGGGGAACACTGAAGCTTTCTTT
TRBV3-1/TRBV3-2	TRBD1	NA	TRBJ1-1	CASSHFDRGDTEAFF	TGTGCCAGCAGCCACTTTGACAGGGGTGACACTGAAGCTTTCTTT
TRBV21-1	NA	NA	TRBJ2-2	CASSMSQTGDQNTGELFF	TGTGCCAGCAGCATGAGTCAGACAGGGGATCAGAACACCGGGGAGCTGTTTTTT
TRBV18	TRBD2	NA	TRBJ2-1	CASSGLVGGGRSYNEQFF	TGTGCCAGCTCGGGACTAGTTGGCGGGGGTCGCTCCTACAATGAGCAGTTCTTC
TRBV25-1	TRBD1	NA	TRBJ2-7	CASANRGQGEQYF	TGTGCCAGCGCAAACAGGGGGCAGGGCGAGCAGTACTTC
TRBV27	NA	NA	TRBJ2-5	CASSLSGGAGKETQYF	TGTGCCAGCAGTTTATCAGGGGGCGCGGGAAAAGAGACCCAGTACTTC
TRBV4-3	TRBD1	NA	TRBJ2-7	CASSQGPGQGYEQYF	TGCGCCAGCAGCCAAGGACCGGGACAGGGGTACGAGCAGTACTTC
TRBV6-4	NA	once	TRBJ1-2	CASSNTGTYGYTF	TGTGCCAGCAGTAATACAGGGACCTATGGCTACACCTTC
TRBV11-3	TRBD2	NA	TRBJ2-5	CASGPGLADQETQYF	TGTGCCAGCGGCCCGGGACTAGCGGACCAAGAGACCCAGTACTTC
TRBV7-7	TRBD1	once	TRBJ1-6	CASSYDREGSPLHF	TGTGCCAGCAGCTATGACAGGGAAGGGTCACCCCTCCACTTT
TRBV18	TRBD1	NA	TRBJ1-5	CASSWTGDQPQHF	TGTGCCAGCTCTTGGACAGGTGATCAGCCCCAGCATTTT
TRBV7-2	TRBD2	once	TRBJ2-1	CASSLGLANEQFF	TGTGCCAGCAGCTTGGGACTAGCAAATGAGCAGTTCTTC
TRBV5-4	NA	NA	TRBJ2-4	CASSLGGPAKNIQYF	TGTGCCAGCAGCTTGGGGGGCCCGGCCAAAAACATTCAGTACTTC
TRBV15	TRBD2	NA	TRBJ2-7	CATSRDWGGLQYF	TGTGCCACCAGCAGAGATTGGGGGGGATTGCAGTACTTC
TRBV7-2	NA	NA	TRBJ2-5	CASSPEGVRPQPETQYF	TGTGCCAGCAGCCCCGAGGGGGTAAGGCCACAGCCGGAGACCCAGTACTTC
TRBV9	TRBD2	NA	TRBJ2-7	CASSGGTSGSYEQYF	TGTGCCAGCAGCGGAGGGACTAGCGGTTCCTACGAGCAGTACTTC
TRBV9	TRBD1	NA	TRBJ2-1	CASSYGTGAYNEQFF	TGTGCCAGCAGCTACGGGACAGGGGCGTACAATGAGCAGTTCTTC
TRBV25-1	NA	NA	TRBJ1-1	CASAPAYNRAANTEAFF	TGTGCCAGCGCTCCGGCCTATAACAGAGCAGCGAACACTGAAGCTTTCTTT
TRBV25-1	NA	NA	TRBJ1-1	CASSETGYTEAFF	TGTGCCAGCAGTGAGACAGGCTATACTGAAGCTTTCTTT
TRBV30	NA	NA	TRBJ2-5	CAWTWWGGKTQYF	TGTGCCTGGACCTGGTGGGGCGGAAAGACCCAGTACTTC
TRBV11-2	NA	NA	TRBJ1-2	CASSLVRGGDGYTF	TGTGCCAGCAGCTTAGTACGGGGGGGCGATGGCTACACCTTC
TRBV10-2	NA	once	TRBJ1-1	CASSGGGGTEAFF	TGCGCCAGCAGTGGGGGGGGTGGCACTGAAGCTTTCTTT
TRBV5-1	NA	NA	TRBJ1-4	CASSQGTSGAELFF	TGCGCCAGCAGCCAGGGAACCTCAGGGGCCGAACTGTTTTTT
TRBV6-6	NA	NA	TRBJ1-4	CASSYSEGLGEKLFF	TGTGCCAGCAGTTACTCGGAGGGGTTAGGTGAAAAACTGTTTTTT
TRBV5-1	TRBD1	NA	TRBJ1-4	CASSLATGRSEKLFF	TGCGCCAGCAGCTTGGCGACAGGGCGGAGTGAAAAACTGTTTTTT
TRBV5-1	NA	NA	TRBJ2-7	CASSSGLNEQYF	TGCGCCAGCAGCAGTGGCCTTAACGAGCAGTACTTC
TRBV6-2/TRBV6-3	TRBD2	NA	TRBJ2-2	CASSLAGRKSTGELFF	TGTGCCAGCAGTTTAGCGGGGAGAAAGTCCACCGGGGAGCTGTTTTTT
TRBV18	TRBD1	NA	TRBJ2-7	CASSPNTGGAGEQYF	TGTGCCAGCTCACCAAACACAGGGGGCGCGGGGGAGCAGTACTTC
TRBV7-8	NA	NA	TRBJ1-2	CASSLGAGNGGHTF	TGTGCCAGCAGCTTAGGAGCCGGGAATGGTGGCCACACCTTC